Described below is a single TCR beta chain sequence and its context. Its antigen is undetermined. The V gene lost 4 bases and the J gene lost 5 bases, with 17 bases spanning the gap. The CDR3 spans 15 residues. CDR1 and CDR2 (germline): SGHAT, FQNNGV. This sample stems from a study of shared clonotypes between healthy human individuals. Study observations and caveats: Limited genetic and exposure-history diversity came from having few donors.

Clones were read by immunoSEQ multiplex PCR, and TCRdb kept only the in-frame ones, dropping some. Of about 2 million clones in the sample, about 95% were seen once. Naive CD8 populations comprised CD45RO-negative cells positively selected for CCR7, excluding terminally differentiated effector memory CD45RA+ cells. Healthy and HIV-negative, the adult donors had no recent acute infections or vaccinations. Each donor was a Caucasian adult residing in Nashville, Tennessee. The clonotype originates from a man aged 18 to 35 in good health. The J gene is TRBJ2-5, the V gene TRBV11-2, with D perhaps TRBD1 or TRBD2 (7 bases each). The specimen was naive CD8+ T cells sorted from blood. Here the CDR3 DNA reads TGTGCCAGCAGCTCAGGGGGGGTTACAGGGGAGACCCAGTACTTC. Encoded protein: CASSSGGVTGETQYF.